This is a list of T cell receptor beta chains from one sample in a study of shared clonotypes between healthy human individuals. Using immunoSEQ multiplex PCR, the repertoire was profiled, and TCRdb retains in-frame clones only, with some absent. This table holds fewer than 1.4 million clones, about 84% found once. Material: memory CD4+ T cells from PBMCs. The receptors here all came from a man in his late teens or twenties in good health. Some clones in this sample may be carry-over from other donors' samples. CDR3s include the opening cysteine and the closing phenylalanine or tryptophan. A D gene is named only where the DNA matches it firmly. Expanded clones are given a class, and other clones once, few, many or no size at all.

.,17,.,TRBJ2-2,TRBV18,TGTGCCAGCTCACCTTTAGGGCCGGGGGCGAACACCGGGGAGCTGTTTTTT,CASSPLGPGANTGELFF
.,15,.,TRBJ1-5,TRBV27,TGTGCCAGCAGTTTAGGCAGGGGTGGCGATCAGCCCCAGCATTTT,CASSLGRGGDQPQHF
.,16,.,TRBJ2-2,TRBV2,TGTGCCAGCAATTTGGACGGGACCCACAACACCGGGGAGCTGTTTTTT,CASNLDGTHNTGELFF
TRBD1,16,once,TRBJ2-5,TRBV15,TGTGCCACCAGCAGGGGATGGGGACAGGGGGCGTCGACCCAGTACTTC,CATSRGWGQGASTQYF
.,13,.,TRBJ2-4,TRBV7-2,TGTGCCAGCAGTGTGACCGGACCAAACATTCAGTACTTC,CASSVTGPNIQYF
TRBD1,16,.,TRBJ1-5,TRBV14,TGTGCCAGCAGCCCAGGGGGCCGGGGGGGCAATCAGCCCCAGCATTTT,CASSPGGRGGNQPQHF
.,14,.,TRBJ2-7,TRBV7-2,TGTGCCAGCAGCCATGGGAGGATGGAGGGGGAGCAGTACTTC,CASSHGRMEGEQYF
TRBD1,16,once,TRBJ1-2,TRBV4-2,TGTGCCAGCAGCCAAGACACGACAGGGACTAACTATGGCTACACCTTC,CASSQDTTGTNYGYTF
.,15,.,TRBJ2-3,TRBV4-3,TGCGCCAGCAGCCAAGATACCCAGACAACAGATACGCAGTATTTT,CASSQDTQTTDTQYF
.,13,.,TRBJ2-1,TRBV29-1,TGCAGCGTTGGGGGGTTGCGGGGCAATGAGCAGTTCTTC,CSVGGLRGNEQFF
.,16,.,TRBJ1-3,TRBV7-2,TGTGCCAGCAGCCTCGGGTCCTCGCTTTCTGGAAACACCATATATTTT,CASSLGSSLSGNTIYF
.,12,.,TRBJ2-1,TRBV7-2,TGTGCCAGCAGCTTAGCTAGTTATGTGCAGTTCTTC,CASSLASYVQFF
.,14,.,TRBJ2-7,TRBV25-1,TGTGCCAGCAGTGAATATACCCAGGGTTACGAGCAGTACTTC,CASSEYTQGYEQYF
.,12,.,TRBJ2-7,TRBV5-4,TGTGCCAGCAGCTCTGGAGGGTACGAGCAGTACTTC,CASSSGGYEQYF
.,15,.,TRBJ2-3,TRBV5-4,TGTGCCAGCAGCTTGGAAGGACGGAGCACAGATACGCAGTATTTT,CASSLEGRSTDTQYF
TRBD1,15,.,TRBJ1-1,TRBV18,TGTGCCAGCCTGACAGGGGAGTGGGGGAACACTGAAGCTTTCTTT,CASLTGEWGNTEAFF
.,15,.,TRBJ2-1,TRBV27,TGTGCCAGCAGTCCCCCTCCGGGACGCGGGGCTGAGCAGTTCTTC,CASSPPPGRGAEQFF
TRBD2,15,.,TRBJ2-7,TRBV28,TGTGCCAGCAATTTTTGGGGGGGTGCCTCCTACGAGCAGTACTTC,CASNFWGGASYEQYF
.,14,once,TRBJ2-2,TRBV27,TGTGCCAGCAGCCGAAACCTGAGGACCGGGGAGCTGTTTTTT,CASSRNLRTGELFF
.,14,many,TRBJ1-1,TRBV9,TGTGCCAGCAGCCCCCGATTAATCAGCACTGAAGCTTTCTTT,CASSPRLISTEAFF